This TCR beta chain was found in a study of T-cell reconstitution after alpha-beta-depleted transplantation in children. In regard to this clonotype: Antigen specificity is unknown.

CDR1 DFQATT and CDR2 SNEGSKA come from the germline V gene (reference sequence). V gave up 3 bases and J gave up 1 base, with 13 bases separating them. The CDR3 loop spans 14 amino acids. The TCRbeta library was prepared with unique molecular identifiers. TCRdb re-derived calls from the PCR reads in MiXCR, one entry per CDR3 protein. Altogether a few hundred thousand distinct CDR3 sequences are present, over 20% being singletons, with the ten largest covering roughly 2.6%. Notes on the study in general: The origin of alpha-beta T cells about two months after transplant was reportedly several hundred expanded graft clones. Counts and diversity of T cells one year after transplant came mostly from newly produced T cells. From surviving recipient T cells and thymic progenitors came the high day-60 TCRbeta diversity observed in some patients.

V usage is TRBV20-1 and J usage is TRBJ2-7; TRBD2 might be the D (6 bases). The sequence derives from a girl aged 2-10 years with Fanconi anemia, due to receive a stem cell transplant. Sequences were derived from PBMCs, sampled before TCRalphabeta/CD19-depleted stem cell transplant. The CDR3 DNA reads as TGCAGTGCTAGGGTGCGTCTAGCGTCCTACGAGCAGTACTTC. Protein product: CSARVRLASYEQYF.